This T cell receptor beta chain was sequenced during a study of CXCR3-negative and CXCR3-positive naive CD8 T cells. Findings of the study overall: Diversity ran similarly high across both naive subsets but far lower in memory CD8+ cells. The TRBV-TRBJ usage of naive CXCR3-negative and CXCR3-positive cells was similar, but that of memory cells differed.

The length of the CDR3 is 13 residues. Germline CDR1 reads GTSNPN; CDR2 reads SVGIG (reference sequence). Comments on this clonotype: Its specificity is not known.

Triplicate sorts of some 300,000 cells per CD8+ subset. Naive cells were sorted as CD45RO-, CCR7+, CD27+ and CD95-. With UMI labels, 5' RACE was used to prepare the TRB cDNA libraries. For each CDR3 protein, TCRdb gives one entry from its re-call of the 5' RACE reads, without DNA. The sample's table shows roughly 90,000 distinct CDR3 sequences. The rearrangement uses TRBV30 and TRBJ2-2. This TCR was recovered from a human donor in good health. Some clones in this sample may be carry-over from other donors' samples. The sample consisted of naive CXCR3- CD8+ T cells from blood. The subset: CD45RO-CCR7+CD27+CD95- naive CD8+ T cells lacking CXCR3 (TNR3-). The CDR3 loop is CAWSTGIAGELFF.